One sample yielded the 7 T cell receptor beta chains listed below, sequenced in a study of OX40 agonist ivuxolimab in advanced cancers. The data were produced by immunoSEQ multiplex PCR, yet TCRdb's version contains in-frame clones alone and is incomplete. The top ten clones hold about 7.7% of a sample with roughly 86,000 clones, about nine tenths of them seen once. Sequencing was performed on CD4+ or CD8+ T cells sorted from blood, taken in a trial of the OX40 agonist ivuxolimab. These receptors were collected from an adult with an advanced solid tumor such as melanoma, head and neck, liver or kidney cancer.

CDR3 amino acids: CASSPGTSGYEQYF. The CDR3 bases are TGCGCCAGCAGCCCCGGGACTAGCGGATACGAGCAGTACTTC. The V gene is TRBV4-1, the J gene TRBJ2-7; 11 bases match TRBD2. J was trimmed by 4 bases and V by 4 bases; bases with no gene match: 3. Germline CDR1 reads MGHRA; CDR2 reads YSYEKL. This CDR3 comprises 14 residues.

The CDR3 sequence: CASSELLRGTDTQYF. Written as DNA, the CDR3 is TGTGCCAGCAGTGAACTACTTAGGGGCACAGATACGCAGTATTTT. V gene TRBV6-1 combines with J gene TRBJ2-3; no clear D. V lost 2 bases and J 1 base, leaving 10 bases between the germline ends. This CDR3 has 15 residues. Germline CDR1 MNHNS, CDR2 SASEGT.

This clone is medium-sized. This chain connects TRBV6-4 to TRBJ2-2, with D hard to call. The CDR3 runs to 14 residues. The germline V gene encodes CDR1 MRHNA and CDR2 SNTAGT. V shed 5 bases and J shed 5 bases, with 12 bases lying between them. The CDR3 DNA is TGTGCCAGCAGTAGGGATGGAGAGACCGGGGAGCTGTTTTTT. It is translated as CASSRDGETGELFF.

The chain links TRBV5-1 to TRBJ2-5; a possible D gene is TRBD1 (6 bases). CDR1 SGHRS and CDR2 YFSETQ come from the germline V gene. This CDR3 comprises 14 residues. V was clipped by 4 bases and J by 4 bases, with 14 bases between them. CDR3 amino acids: CASSDYQGPETQYF. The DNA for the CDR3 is TGCGCCAGCAGCGATTACCAGGGGCCAGAGACCCAGTACTTC. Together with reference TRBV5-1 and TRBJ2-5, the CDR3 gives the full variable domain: KAGVTQTPRYLIKTRGQQVTLSCSPISGHRSVSWYQQTPGQGLQFLFEYFSETQRNKGNFPGRFSGRQFSNSRSEMNVSTLELGDSALYLCASSDYQGPETQYFGPGTRLLVL.

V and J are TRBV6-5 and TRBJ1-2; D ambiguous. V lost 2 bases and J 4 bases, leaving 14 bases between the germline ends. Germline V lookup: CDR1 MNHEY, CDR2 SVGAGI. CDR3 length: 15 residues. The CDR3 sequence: CASSYERKDPYGYTF. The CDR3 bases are TGTGCCAGCAGTTACGAGAGGAAGGATCCCTATGGCTACACCTTC.

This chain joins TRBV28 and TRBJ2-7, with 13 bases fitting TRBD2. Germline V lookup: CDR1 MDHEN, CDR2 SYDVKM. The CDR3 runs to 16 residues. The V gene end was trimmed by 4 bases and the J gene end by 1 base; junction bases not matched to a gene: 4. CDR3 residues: CASSSPGLAGSYEQYF. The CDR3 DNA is TGTGCCAGCAGTTCCCCGGGACTAGCGGGATCCTACGAGCAGTACTTC.

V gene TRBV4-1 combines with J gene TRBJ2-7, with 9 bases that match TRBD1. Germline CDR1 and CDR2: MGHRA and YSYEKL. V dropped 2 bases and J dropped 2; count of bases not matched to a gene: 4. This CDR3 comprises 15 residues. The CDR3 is CASSQSGTGTYEQYF. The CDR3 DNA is TGCGCCAGCAGCCAATCCGGGACAGGGACCTACGAGCAGTACTTC.